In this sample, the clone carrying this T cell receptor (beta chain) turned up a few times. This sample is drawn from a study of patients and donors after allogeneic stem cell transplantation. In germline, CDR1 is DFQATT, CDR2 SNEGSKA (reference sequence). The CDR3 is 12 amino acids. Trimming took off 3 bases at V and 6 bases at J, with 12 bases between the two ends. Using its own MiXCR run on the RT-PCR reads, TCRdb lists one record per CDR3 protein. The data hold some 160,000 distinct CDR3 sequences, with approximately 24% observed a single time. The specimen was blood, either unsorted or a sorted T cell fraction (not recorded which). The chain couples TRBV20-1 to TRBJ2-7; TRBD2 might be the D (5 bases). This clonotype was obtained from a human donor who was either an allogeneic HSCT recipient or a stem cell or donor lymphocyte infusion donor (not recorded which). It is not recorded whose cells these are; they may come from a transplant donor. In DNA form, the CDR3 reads TGCAGTGCTAGCGGAGGTTTAGTCGAGCAGTACTTC. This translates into CSASGGLVEQYF.